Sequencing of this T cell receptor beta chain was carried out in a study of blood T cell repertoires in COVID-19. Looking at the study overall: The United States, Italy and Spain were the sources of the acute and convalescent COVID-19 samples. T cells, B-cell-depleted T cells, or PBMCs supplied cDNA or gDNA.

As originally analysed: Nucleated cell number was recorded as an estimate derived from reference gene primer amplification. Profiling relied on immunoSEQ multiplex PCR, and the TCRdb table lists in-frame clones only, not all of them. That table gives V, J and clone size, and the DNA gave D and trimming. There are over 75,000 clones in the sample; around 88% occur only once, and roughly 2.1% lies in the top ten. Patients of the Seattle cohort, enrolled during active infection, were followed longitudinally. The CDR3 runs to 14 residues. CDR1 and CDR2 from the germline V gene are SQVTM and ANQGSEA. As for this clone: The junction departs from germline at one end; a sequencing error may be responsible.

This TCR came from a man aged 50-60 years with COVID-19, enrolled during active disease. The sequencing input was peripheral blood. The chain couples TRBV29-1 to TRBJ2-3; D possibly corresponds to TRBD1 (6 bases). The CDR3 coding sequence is TGCAGCGTGGAAGGACAGCGAGGCACAGATACGCAGTATTTT. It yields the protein CSVEGQRGTDTQYF.